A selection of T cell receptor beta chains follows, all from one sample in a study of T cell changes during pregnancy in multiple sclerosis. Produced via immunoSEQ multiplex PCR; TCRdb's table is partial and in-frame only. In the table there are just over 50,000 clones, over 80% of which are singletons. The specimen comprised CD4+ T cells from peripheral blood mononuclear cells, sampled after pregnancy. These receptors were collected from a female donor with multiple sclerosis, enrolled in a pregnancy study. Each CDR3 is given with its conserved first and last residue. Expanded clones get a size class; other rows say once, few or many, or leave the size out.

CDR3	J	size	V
CASSWTGSETQYF	TRBJ2-5	.	TRBV7-3
CASSVGRLSTDTQYF	TRBJ2-3	.	TRBV9
CASSFTTSGRGGANVLTF	TRBJ2-6	few	TRBV27
CASSELEVGNTEAFF	TRBJ1-1	.	TRBV10-1
CASSDRVNYGYTF	TRBJ1-2	.	TRBV7-3
CASSLWRQETQYF	TRBJ2-5	once	TRBV7-6
CASSYFTSGRSNEQFF	TRBJ2-1	.	TRBV5-1
CAWSTRSGETQYF	TRBJ2-5	.	TRBV30
CASSLTSGSTNEQYF	TRBJ2-7	.	TRBV18
CASSHVVGDYGYTF	TRBJ1-2	.	TRBV4-3
CASSRPGQPSSEQYF	TRBJ2-7	.	TRBV4-1
CASSARDFSYEQYF	TRBJ2-7	.	TRBV2
CATSRDEGAYGYTF	TRBJ1-2	.	TRBV15
CASSIPGLSLSSTDTQYF	TRBJ2-3	.	TRBV28
CASSLQGYYGYTF	TRBJ1-2	.	TRBV6-5
CASSPDRMNTEAFF	TRBJ1-1	.	TRBV2
CASSSGQGEVDSPLHF	TRBJ1-6	.	TRBV7-9
CASSPTGINYGYTF	TRBJ1-2	.	TRBV7-9
CASTRGLANYNEQFF	TRBJ2-1	.	TRBV28
CASSPPGRESYNEQFF	TRBJ2-1	.	TRBV19
CASSVQAGGIGETQYF	TRBJ2-5	.	TRBV9
CASSPSKQGATEAFF	TRBJ1-1	.	TRBV18
CASGKEAGYEQFF	TRBJ2-1	.	TRBV12-5
CASSQRRLAGVLYNEQFF	TRBJ2-1	.	TRBV4-1
CASSYRTSGRYEQYF	TRBJ2-7	once	TRBV7-9
CASSRTSANEQFF	TRBJ2-1	.	TRBV7-7
CASSSDREKQFF	TRBJ2-1	.	TRBV7-6
CASSYSTGGGEKLFF	TRBJ1-4	.	TRBV6-5
CASSLTSPETQYF	TRBJ2-5	.	TRBV18
CAWKWGTGGDEQYF	TRBJ2-7	.	TRBV30
CASSLVQGATVGYTF	TRBJ1-2	.	TRBV11-3
CASSLAAGVDGYTF	TRBJ1-2	.	TRBV5-1
CASSLPSMSSYEQYF	TRBJ2-7	.	TRBV5-4
CASSFSGGPGVNEQFF	TRBJ2-1	.	TRBV7-3
CASSIQGGNQPQHF	TRBJ1-5	.	TRBV19
CASSGRGVSRDYNEQFF	TRBJ2-1	.	TRBV19
CASSPSWDRVAFF	TRBJ1-1	.	TRBV27
CASSLGSSYNEQFF	TRBJ2-1	.	TRBV5-1
CASSALVSGELFF	TRBJ2-2	.	TRBV10-2
CASSLTGSSYEQYF	TRBJ2-7	.	TRBV5-1
CASSYSDKSDEQYF	TRBJ2-7	few	TRBV6-5
CAWSVRRGSYNEQFF	TRBJ2-1	.	TRBV30
CASSFAAGGPLMGDTQYF	TRBJ2-3	.	TRBV5-1
CASSLDGRGGETQYF	TRBJ2-5	few	TRBV5-1
CASSENRGAQPQHF	TRBJ1-5	.	TRBV6-1
CASSPRGDLKGETQYF	TRBJ2-5	once	TRBV19
CASSFSDWEELFF	TRBJ2-2	.	TRBV7-2
CASSLDQRSTDTQYF	TRBJ2-3	once	TRBV11-3
CASSLFRGENQPQHF	TRBJ1-5	.	TRBV28
CASSLGDRTSSYEQYF	TRBJ2-7	.	TRBV5-1